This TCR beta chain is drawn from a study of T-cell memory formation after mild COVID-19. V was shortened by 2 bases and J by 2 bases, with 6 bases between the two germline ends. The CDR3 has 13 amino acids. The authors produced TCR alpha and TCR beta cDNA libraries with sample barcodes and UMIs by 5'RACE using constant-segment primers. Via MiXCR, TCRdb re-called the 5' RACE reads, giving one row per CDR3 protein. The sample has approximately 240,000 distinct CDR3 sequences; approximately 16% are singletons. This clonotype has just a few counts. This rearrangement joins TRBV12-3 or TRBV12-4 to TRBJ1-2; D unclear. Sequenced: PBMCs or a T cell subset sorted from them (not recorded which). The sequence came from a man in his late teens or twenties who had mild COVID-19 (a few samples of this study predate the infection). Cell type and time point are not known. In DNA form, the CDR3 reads TGTGCCAGCAGTTTACCGCCAAACTATGGCTACACCTTC. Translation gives CASSLPPNYGYTF.